What follows are 11 T cell receptor beta chains derived from one specimen sequenced in a study of tissue T cells after allogeneic stem cell transplantation. Some clones are missing from TCRdb's copy, which holds only in-frame ones; the method was immunoSEQ multiplex PCR. The sample lists 48,000 or so clones; roughly 75% were seen once. The sample comprised sorted cells pooled from one or two spleens. The receptor set was obtained from a pool of C57BL/6 mice in good health.

Concerning this clone: Each gene name is a mouse one. The read ends 1 residue before the CDR3 terminus; that terminus is restored from the germline J gene. The genes are TRBV12-1 and TRBJ1-5; 7 bases line up with TRBD1. The junction had 1 base not matched to a gene; V was cut back by 3 bases and J by 0 bases. This CDR3 is built from 14 residues. The germline gives CDR1 SGHSN, CDR2 HYEKVE. The CDR3 reads CASSSGGNNQAPLF. The DNA read from the CDR3 is TGTGCCAGCTCTTCAGGGGGTAACAACCAGGCTCCGCTT.

About this clone: Any gene name here is a mouse gene name. With the read ending 1 residue before the CDR3 end, the germline J gene is used to fill in that end. The chain recombines TRBV12-2 with TRBJ2-5; D is ambiguous. The CDR3 has 14 residues. The germline gives CDR1 SGHLS, CDR2 HYDKME. The germline V and J ends were trimmed by 0 bases and 0 bases, with 6 bases remaining between them. CDR3 in amino acids: CASSLVTNQDTQYF. Incomplete CDR3 DNA: TGTGCCAGCTCTCTCGTCACAAACCAAGACACCCAGTAC.

With respect to this clone: Mouse names are used for the genes. The read ends 1 residue before the CDR3 terminus; that terminus is restored from the germline J gene. The chain links TRBV1 to TRBJ2-4; 8 bases agree with TRBD2. Looked up from germline, CDR1 is NSQYPW and CDR2 is LRSPGD (reference sequence). The CDR3 contains 16 residues. V dropped 0 bases and J dropped 0; count of bases not matched to a gene: 2. The CDR3 reads CTCSAEDWVSQNTLYF. Partial CDR3 DNA: TGCACCTGCAGTGCAGAGGACTGGGTTAGTCAAAACACCTTGTAC. Filled out from reference TRBV1 and TRBJ2-4, the complete variable domain reads VTLLEQNPRWRLVPRGQAVNLRCILKNSQYPWMSWYQQDLQKQLQWLFTLRSPGDKEVKSLPGADYLATRVTDTELRLQVANMSQGRTLYCTCSAEDWVSQNTLYFGAGTRLSVL.

A note on this clone: Gene names refer to mouse genes. Read data end 1 residue before the CDR3 end; the end is taken from the germline J gene. V and J are TRBV13-2 and TRBJ1-6, with a tentative D call TRBD1 (6 bases). TRBJ1-6 is marked as an open reading frame, function uncertain. With 0 bases removed from V and 4 bases from J, the gap between germline ends came to 8 bases. CDR3 length: 15 residues. The V gene's germline CDR1 is NNHNN and CDR2 SYGAGS (reference sequence). CDR3 sequence reads: CASGDVGAYNSPLYF. CDR3 DNA (partial): TGTGCCAGCGGTGATGTGGGGGCTTATAATTCGCCCCTCTAC.

Points on this clone: The gene names given are mouse names. The read stops 1 residue short of the end of the CDR3; the missing end is completed from the germline J gene. The J gene is TRBJ2-5, the V gene TRBV13-2; TRBD2 matches at 10 bases. The CDR3 consists of 15 residues. Per the germline V gene, CDR1 is NNHNN and CDR2 is SYGAGS (reference sequence). V lost 3 bases to trimming and J lost 1 base; unmatched junction nucleotides: 2. This CDR3 reads CASGGLGGYQDTQYF. CDR3 DNA, as far as it was read: TGTGCCAGCGGTGGACTGGGGGGATACCAAGACACCCAGTAC.

Remarks on this clone: The genes are named according to mouse. The read comes to an end 1 residue before the CDR3 does, leaving the germline J gene to fill in the end. V is TRBV1 and J is TRBJ2-4, with D maybe TRBD1 (6 bases). V was shortened by 2 bases and J by 0 bases, with 15 bases between the two germline ends. The CDR3 runs to 17 residues. The germline V gene has CDR1 NSQYPW and CDR2 LRSPGD (reference sequence). The sequenced part of the CDR3 DNA is TGCACCTGCAGTGCACCATCCGGGACAACTAGTCAAAACACCTTGTAC. Residues: CTCSAPSGTTSQNTLY. The CDR3 reads in full as CTCSAPSGTTSQNTLYF.

Of note for this clone: Gene names denote mouse genes. The CDR3 extends 1 residue past the end of the read, so its final part is completed from the germline J gene. This chain connects TRBV15 to TRBJ2-5, with 10 bases that match TRBD1. Germline CDR1 reads SGHND; CDR2 reads FRSKSL. The length of the CDR3 is 15 residues. The V segment lost 1 base and the J segment 2 bases; nucleotides outside the gene matches: 0. The CDR3 reads CASSLGTGGQDTQYF. The sequenced part of the CDR3 DNA is TGTGCCAGCAGTTTAGGGACAGGGGGCCAAGACACCCAGTAC.

As for this clone: Gene names refer to mouse genes. The read terminates 1 residue ahead of where the CDR3 ends, so the germline J gene completes it. V is TRBV12-2 and J is TRBJ2-4; 12 bases are shared with TRBD2. The CDR3 is 17 amino acids. The V segment lost 0 bases and the J segment 3 bases; nucleotides outside the gene matches: 6. In germline, CDR1 is SGHLS, CDR2 HYDKME. Partial CDR3 DNA: TGTGCCAGCTCTCTCCCTGACTGGGGGGGCGCCCAAAACACCTTGTAC. Its translation is CASSLPDWGGAQNTLY. The CDR3 reads in full as CASSLPDWGGAQNTLYF.

This clone was counted a few times. Gene names refer to mouse genes. The CDR3 is cut off 1 residue early in the read; its end comes from the germline J gene. The chain combines TRBV13-2 with TRBJ2-1, with a tentative D call TRBD1 (5 bases). Germline V gene lookup returns CDR1 NNHNN and CDR2 SYGAGS (reference sequence). CDR3 length equals 14 residues. Trimming pared 2 bases from V and 1 base from J, leaving 7 bases between. CDR3 sequence: CASGEGVNYAEQFF. CDR3 DNA (partial): TGTGCCAGCGGTGAAGGGGTCAACTATGCTGAGCAGTTC.

This clone was observed a single time. The gene names here belong to mouse. The read comes to an end 1 residue before the CDR3 does, leaving the germline J gene to fill in the end. The V call is TRBV5, the J call TRBJ2-5; D remains unclear. Trimming took 0 bases from V and 2 from J, leaving 3 bases between them. Germline CDR1 reads LGHNA; CDR2 reads YNLKQL (reference sequence). The length of the CDR3 is 13 residues. The part of the CDR3 DNA that was read is TGTGCCAGCAGCCAAGACAGCCAAGACACCCAGTAC. Amino acids: CASSQDSQDTQY. The whole CDR3 protein is CASSQDSQDTQYF.

Remarks on this clone: Genes and germline are mouse. The read terminates 1 residue ahead of where the CDR3 ends, so the germline J gene completes it. The chain links TRBV3 to TRBJ2-3; 8 nucleotides match TRBD2. The CDR3 loop spans 13 amino acids. V shed 5 bases and J 3 bases; nucleotides not matched to a gene: 1. The germline CDR1 and CDR2 sequences are SNHLY and FYNGKV (reference sequence). The sequenced part of the CDR3 DNA is TGTGCCAGCAGCCGACTGGGGGCAGAAACGCTGTAT. Amino acid sequence: CASSRLGAETLY. The full-length CDR3 reads as CASSRLGAETLYF. Full variable domain (remainder filled in from reference TRBV3 and TRBJ2-3): GPKVLQIPSHQIIDMGQMVTLNCDPVSNHLYFYWYKQILGQQMEFLVNFYNGKVMEKSKLFKDQFSVERPDGSYFTLKIQPTALEDSAVYFCASSRLGAETLYFGSGTRLTVL.